This TCR beta chain was profiled in a study of technical replicates of blood from a handful of donors. Some clones are missing from TCRdb's copy, which holds only in-frame ones; the method was immunoSEQ multiplex PCR. Among roughly 59,000 clones listed, around 88% were seen once. The germline V gene has CDR1 SEHNR and CDR2 FQNEAQ (reference sequence). After removal of 2 bases from V and 8 bases from J, the junction contained 11 bases not matched to a gene. This CDR3 is built from 15 residues. The rearrangement uses TRBV7-9 and TRBJ1-2; TRBD1 matches at 7 bases. The sample comprised PBMCs. The receptor was isolated from a human donor in good health. Some clones in this sample may be carry-over from other donors' samples. The CDR3 DNA reads TGTGCCAGCAGCTTAAATACCCCGGGACAGAGAGGCTACACCTTC. This sequence encodes CASSLNTPGQRGYTF.